The source of this TCR beta chain is a study of T cell changes during pregnancy in multiple sclerosis. Clones were read by immunoSEQ multiplex PCR, and TCRdb kept only the in-frame ones, dropping some. This table has tens of thousands of clones, around 94% appearing once. Trimming shortened V by 3 bases and J by 1 base, and 7 bases separated the two germline ends. Germline CDR1 and CDR2: SEHNR and FQNEAQ (reference sequence). The CDR3 runs to 15 residues. This receptor was identified in a female donor in good health, enrolled as a control in a pregnancy study. Here the sequenced sample was peripheral blood, taken in the second trimester of pregnancy. The chain combines TRBV7-9 with TRBJ2-6, with TRBD2 as a possible D gene (5 bases). CDR3 loop: CASSFGDSGANVLTF. CDR3 DNA: TGTGCCAGCAGCTTCGGGGATTCTGGGGCCAACGTCCTGACTTTC. The whole variable domain, filled in from reference TRBV7-9 and TRBJ2-6, reads DTGVSQNPRHKITKRGQNVTFRCDPISEHNRLYWYRQTLGQGPEFLTYFQNEAQLEKSRLLSDRFSAERPKGSFSTLEIQRTEQGDSAMYLCASSFGDSGANVLTFGAGSRLTVL.